This TCR beta chain was captured in a study of CD8+CD57+ T cells in acquired aplastic anemia. Study at large: Healthy donors had, on average, roughly 9.8 million reads for their CD4+ cells.

Profiling that covered TCR beta VDJ and CDR3 relied on genomic DNA as its template. In TCRdb, the reads were re-called with MiXCR into one record per CDR3 protein. The data hold around 150,000 distinct CDR3 sequences, with approximately 44% observed a single time. Germline V gene lookup returns CDR1 KGHDR and CDR2 SFDVKD. There are 15 residues in the CDR3. The V and J ends lost 2 bases and 7 bases respectively, with 13 bases between them. The receptor's source is a human donor in good health. V is TRBV24-1 and J is TRBJ2-2; the D gene is possibly TRBD2 (5 bases). Sequenced material: sorted CD4+, CD8+, or CD8+CD57+ T cells (not recorded which) from PBMCs. The CDR3 DNA reads as TGTGCCACCAGTGATTCCAGGAGGCATTTCGGGGAGCTGTTTTTT. This encodes CATSDSRRHFGELFF.